This entry lists 29 T cell receptor beta chains sequenced from one sample in a study of post-analysis software for immune sequencing data. Study results and limitations: About five TRBV segments occurring more often in patients than controls included TRBV5-6, TRBV5-1 and TRBV20-1.

The TCR beta cDNA libraries contained unique molecular identifiers. Each CDR3 protein is one row after TCRdb ran MiXCR on the PCR reads. The table includes 800,000 to 950,000 distinct CDR3 sequences, roughly 50% detected once. Antigens of these TCRs are unknown. Sequenced input: blood. These TCRs come from a girl under 18 with multiple sclerosis.

The chain links TRBV5-6 to TRBJ2-5, with 7 bases matching TRBD2. CDR3 length equals 13 residues. Trimming at V came to 3 bases and at J to 4 bases, leaving 3 bases not matched to a gene. CDR1 is SGHDT and CDR2 is YYEEEE in the germline V gene. The CDR3 bases are TGTGCCAGCAGCTCGGGGGGAGTAGAGACCCAGTACTTC. Translating it yields CASSSGGVETQYF.

V gene TRBV5-1 combines with J gene TRBJ2-7, with 7 bases identical to TRBD2. The germline V gene encodes CDR1 SGHRS and CDR2 YFSETQ. There are 14 residues in the CDR3. Trimming took 0 bases from V and 2 from J; bases not matched to a gene: 2. The CDR3 loop is CASSLGDYPYEQYF. In DNA form, the CDR3 reads TGCGCCAGCAGCTTGGGGGACTACCCCTACGAGCAGTACTTC. Together with reference TRBV5-1 and TRBJ2-7, the CDR3 gives the full variable domain: KAGVTQTPRYLIKTRGQQVTLSCSPISGHRSVSWYQQTPGQGLQFLFEYFSETQRNKGNFPGRFSGRQFSNSRSEMNVSTLELGDSALYLCASSLGDYPYEQYFGPGTRLTVT.

The rearrangement links TRBV6-5 to TRBJ2-4, with 12 bases aligning to TRBD1. The CDR3 spans 15 residues. V lost 5 bases and J lost 7; bases outside the gene matches: 6. The germline CDR1 and CDR2 sequences are MNHEY and SVGAGI. Here the CDR3 reads CASSVGTGGQNIQYF. The CDR3 DNA sequence: TGTGCCAGCAGTGTAGGGACAGGGGGCCAGAACATTCAGTACTTC.

V usage is TRBV27 and J usage is TRBJ2-7; 10 bases line up with TRBD2. The J segment lost 4 bases and the V segment lost 6 bases, leaving 3 bases of the junction unmatched. Germline loops: CDR1 MNHEY, CDR2 SMNVEV (reference sequence). The CDR3 loop spans 13 amino acids. CDR3 in DNA: TGTGCCAGCAGCCAGCGGGAGGGGTACGAGCAGTACTTC. Its translation: CASSQREGYEQYF.

The genes are TRBV12-3 or TRBV12-4 and TRBJ2-3; 9 nucleotides align to TRBD2. J gave up 2 bases and V 7 bases, and 10 bases lay outside the gene matches. This CDR3 has 16 residues. The CDR3 DNA is TGTGCCAGCAACCCCGTAGCGGGGGAGACCACAGATACGCAGTATTTT. This translates into CASNPVAGETTDTQYF.

This chain connects TRBV27 to TRBJ2-3, with 10 bases aligning to TRBD2. Unmatched junction bases numbered 12, after V lost 2 bases and J lost 7 bases. CDR1 is MNHEY, CDR2 SMNVEV, per germline (reference sequence). The CDR3 consists of 17 residues. CDR3: CASSLRTSGNVANTQYF. The CDR3 DNA sequence: TGTGCCAGCAGTTTAAGAACTAGCGGGAATGTAGCGAATACGCAGTATTTT.

The chain couples TRBV12-3 or TRBV12-4 to TRBJ2-2, with no clear D. There are 12 residues in the CDR3. V dropped 3 bases and J dropped 6 bases, with 5 bases sitting between them. The CDR3: CASSFRSGELFF. The CDR3 DNA reads TGTGCCAGCAGTTTTAGGTCCGGGGAGCTGTTTTTT.

The chain recombines TRBV20-1 with TRBJ2-1; 8 bases map to TRBD2. CDR3 length equals 16 residues. The V gene end was trimmed by 2 bases and the J gene end by 7 bases; junction bases not matched to a gene: 13. The germline V gene encodes CDR1 DFQATT and CDR2 SNEGSKA (reference sequence). CDR3 residues: CSARPLSGAPTNEQFF. Written as DNA, the CDR3 is TGCAGTGCTAGACCACTTAGCGGGGCTCCCACTAATGAGCAGTTCTTC.

The rearrangement links TRBV6-8 to TRBJ2-7; 13 nucleotides agree with TRBD2. CDR1 and CDR2 (germline): MNHGY, SAAAGT. After removal of 6 bases from V and 1 base from J, the junction contained 3 bases not matched to a gene. The CDR3 is 15 residues long. This chain's CDR3 is CASRGLAGKSYEQYF. The CDR3 region has the DNA TGTGCCAGCAGGGGACTAGCGGGAAAATCCTACGAGCAGTACTTC.

The chain carries TRBV7-9 and TRBJ2-1; 11 bases map to TRBD2. Germline loops: CDR1 SEHNR, CDR2 FQNEAQ (reference sequence). J gave up 6 bases and V 4 bases, and 11 bases lay outside the gene matches. This CDR3 is built from 17 residues. The CDR3 DNA is TGTGCCAGCAGCTCCGGTTTCGGGACTAGCGGTGGCAATGAGCAGTTCTTC. Translation: CASSSGFGTSGGNEQFF.

The chain has TRBV11-2 and TRBJ2-5; 7 nucleotides line up with TRBD1. The CDR3 loop spans 16 amino acids. J gave up 5 bases and V 2 bases, and 11 bases lay outside the gene matches. The germline CDR1 and CDR2 sequences are SGHAT and FQNNGV. The CDR3 loop reads CASSLRQGQVGETQYF. The CDR3 DNA reads TGTGCCAGCAGCTTACGACAGGGCCAAGTCGGGGAGACCCAGTACTTC.

This clonotype has a handful of counts. V and J are TRBV29-1 and TRBJ2-1; D remains ambiguous. V lost 2 bases to trimming and J lost 3 bases, with 17 bases between them. Germline V gives CDR1 SQVTM, CDR2 ANQGSEA. The CDR3 has 16 amino acids. CDR3 coding DNA: TGCAGCGTTGAACTGTTGCGGCCCTCAATCTACAATGAGCAGTTCTTC. It codes for CSVELLRPSIYNEQFF.

In this sample, this clonotype turned up once. V and J are TRBV28 and TRBJ2-1; D gene ambiguous. V lost 10 bases to trimming and J lost 3 bases, with 19 bases between them. Germline lookup yields CDR1 MDHEN and CDR2 SYDVKM. There are 15 residues in the CDR3. CDR3 nucleotide sequence: TGTGCCACAGCAAACGACGGGCGGAACTACAATGAGCAGTTCTTC. This sequence encodes CATANDGRNYNEQFF.

This clonotype appeared a few times. This rearrangement joins TRBV9 to TRBJ1-2; 10 bases map to TRBD1. Germline V gene lookup returns CDR1 SGDLS and CDR2 YYNGEE. CDR3 length equals 15 residues. The ends lost 4 bases at V and 8 bases at J; junction bases unmatched: 11. The CDR3 loop reads CASSRPGTGASGYTF. The CDR3 DNA reads as TGTGCCAGCAGCCGTCCCGGGACAGGGGCCTCAGGCTACACCTTC. The complete variable domain, with remaining parts taken from reference TRBV9 and TRBJ1-2, reads DSGVTQTPKHLITATGQRVTLRCSPRSGDLSVYWYQQSLDQGLQFLIQYYNGEERAKGNILERFSAQQFPDLHSELNLSSLELGDSALYFCASSRPGTGASGYTFGSGTRLTVV.

The chain recombines TRBV27 with TRBJ1-1; D unresolved. From germline, CDR1 is MNHEY and CDR2 SMNVEV (reference sequence). Trimming removed 3 bases from V and 2 bases from J, with 10 bases in between. The CDR3 runs 14 residues. The chain's CDR3 is CASSLDGFNTEAFF. The CDR3 nucleotides are TGTGCCAGCAGTTTGGACGGCTTTAACACTGAAGCTTTCTTT.

The rearrangement uses TRBV29-1 and TRBJ1-2, with a weak D call TRBD1 (5 bases). The germline gives CDR1 SQVTM, CDR2 ANQGSEA. Trimming stripped 7 bases from V and 6 bases from J, with 18 bases between. This CDR3 spans 13 amino acids. CDR3 bases: TGCAGCGCTCGGGGGTGGCAGGCAAATGGCTACACCTTC. Residues: CSARGWQANGYTF.

The chain employs TRBV20-1 and TRBJ1-2, with D perhaps matching TRBD1 (6 bases). The CDR3 consists of 15 residues. Trimming removed 3 bases at V and 5 bases at J, with 19 bases between. The germline gives CDR1 DFQATT, CDR2 SNEGSKA (reference sequence). CDR3 loop: CSARGGGGRAYGYTF. The CDR3 nucleotides read TGCAGTGCTAGGGGTGGCGGGGGCCGGGCTTATGGCTACACCTTC.

The chain is built from TRBV20-1 and TRBJ1-5; tentative D call: TRBD1 (5 bases). Germline-derived CDR1 and CDR2 are DFQATT and SNEGSKA (reference sequence). V lost 2 bases and J lost 2, with 19 bases in between. The CDR3 length is 17 residues. Here the CDR3 DNA reads TGCAGTGCTAGACGCCCAGGCGGAAGGGGTGGCAATCAGCCCCAGCATTTT. It specifies CSARRPGGRGGNQPQHF.

The chain employs TRBV9 and TRBJ2-3; TRBD2 might be the D (5 bases). This CDR3 region has 17 residues. The V and J ends lost 4 bases and 1 base respectively, with 19 bases between them. Germline V gives CDR1 SGDLS, CDR2 YYNGEE. As DNA, the CDR3 is TGTGCCAGCAGCAGCGCCCGACCTCAGGAGGGCACAGATACGCAGTATTTT. Translation: CASSSARPQEGTDTQYF.

The chain carries TRBV11-2 and TRBJ2-7; no clear D. Deletions cut 3 bases from V and 2 bases from J, with 14 bases between. CDR1 and CDR2 (germline): SGHAT, FQNNGV. The CDR3 is 15 residues long. The CDR3 DNA reads TGTGCCAGCAGCTTTGTTCTTAGTGGGGCCTACGAGCAGTACTTC. Amino acid sequence: CASSFVLSGAYEQYF.

The chain uses TRBV7-9 and TRBJ2-1; D call uncertain. Germline lookup yields CDR1 SEHNR and CDR2 FQNEAQ (reference sequence). V was pared by 0 bases and J by 1 base, with 10 bases between. The CDR3 extends over 16 amino acids. The CDR3: CASSLAGRRSYNEQFF. The CDR3, as DNA: TGTGCCAGCAGCTTAGCGGGCAGGAGATCCTACAATGAGCAGTTCTTC. The full variable domain, its missing parts supplied by reference TRBV7-9 and TRBJ2-1, is DTGVSQNPRHKITKRGQNVTFRCDPISEHNRLYWYRQTLGQGPEFLTYFQNEAQLEKSRLLSDRFSAERPKGSFSTLEIQRTEQGDSAMYLCASSLAGRRSYNEQFFGPGTRLTVL.

V and J are TRBV6-1 and TRBJ2-3; TRBD1 aligns across 7 bases. V lost 7 bases to trimming and J lost 1 base; unmatched junction nucleotides: 5. CDR3 length: 14 amino acids. The germline CDR1 and CDR2 sequences are MNHNS and SASEGT. DNA of the CDR3: TGTGCCAGCAAATACAGGGGAGGCACAGATACGCAGTATTTT. It specifies CASKYRGGTDTQYF.

The gene calls are TRBV6-1 and TRBJ2-7; 8 bases map to TRBD2. The CDR3 runs to 13 residues. Germline values: CDR1 MNHNS, CDR2 SASEGT. With V trimmed by 6 bases and J by 0 bases, 1 base remained unmatched. CDR3 amino acids: CASRLADSYEQYF. In nucleotides, the CDR3 is TGTGCCAGCAGACTAGCGGACTCCTACGAGCAGTACTTC.

The V call is TRBV20-1, the J call TRBJ2-7; D not certain. Per the germline V gene, CDR1 is DFQATT and CDR2 is SNEGSKA (reference sequence). V lost 6 bases, J lost 2 bases, and 14 bases lay in between. The CDR3 runs 13 residues. The CDR3 loop is CSAVPNGAYEQYF. DNA for the CDR3: TGCAGTGCCGTACCGAACGGTGCCTACGAGCAGTACTTC.

The chain has TRBV28 and TRBJ1-2, with a tentative D call TRBD1 (6 bases). Trimming removed 5 bases at V and 7 bases at J, with 11 bases between. Germline CDR1 is MDHEN and CDR2 is SYDVKM. The CDR3 covers 12 residues. This chain's CDR3 is CASSPQGLGYTF. Written as DNA, the CDR3 is TGTGCCAGCAGTCCCCAGGGGCTTGGCTACACCTTC.

The V gene is TRBV29-1, the J gene TRBJ2-7; D call uncertain. Germline V gene sequence: CDR1 SQVTM, CDR2 ANQGSEA. V was cut by 7 bases and J by 4 bases, with 11 bases left in between. This CDR3 region has 11 residues. The CDR3 DNA reads as TGCAGCGGTGCAGGTTCTTACGAGCAGTACTTC. It encodes CSGAGSYEQYF.

This rearrangement joins TRBV27 to TRBJ1-2, with 7 positions matching TRBD1. CDR1 and CDR2 (germline): MNHEY, SMNVEV (reference sequence). The CDR3 is 15 amino acids. V shed 0 bases, J shed 8 bases, and the junction held 9 bases outside the gene matches. This chain's CDR3 is CASSLSDQGVGGYTF. The CDR3, as DNA: TGTGCCAGCAGTTTATCCGACCAGGGGGTTGGCGGCTACACCTTC.

The V gene is TRBV5-1, the J gene TRBJ2-1; a weak D match, TRBD1 (5 bases). V gave up 0 bases and J gave up 5 bases, with 12 bases separating them. The CDR3 consists of 15 residues. CDR1 SGHRS and CDR2 YFSETQ come from the germline V gene. The CDR3 nucleotides are TGCGCCAGCAGCTTGGAGTGGGGCGTAAACAATGAGCAGTTCTTC. Its protein is CASSLEWGVNNEQFF.

The chain is built from TRBV3-1 and TRBJ1-1; D remains unclear. Deletions cut 2 bases from V and 7 bases from J, with 8 bases between. The CDR3 totals 12 residues. CDR1 and CDR2 (germline): LGHDT, YNNKEL (reference sequence). In DNA, the CDR3 is TGTGCCAGCAGCCAACGGCACGATGAAGCTTTCTTT. It specifies CASSQRHDEAFF.